This T cell receptor beta chain was profiled in a study of CD8+ T cells in alopecia areata. With respect to this clone: Gene names follow the mouse nomenclature. The read ends 4 residues early relative to the CDR3; the germline J gene fills the gap. The same CDR3 also results from other DNA sequences found in this sample.

It was cDNA, reverse transcribed from extracted RNA, that served as the sequencing template. Profiling relied on immunoSEQ multiplex PCR, and the TCRdb table lists in-frame clones only, not all of them. The sample was found to contain approximately 300,000 clones, and every one recurs. A sort of pooled cutaneous lymph node cells used CD4, CD8alpha, NKG2D, NKG2ACE and other stains. This CDR3 is built from 14 residues. Germline V gene sequence: CDR1 LGHNA, CDR2 YNLKQL (reference sequence). The V segment lost 1 base and the J segment 3 bases; nucleotides outside the gene matches: 2. The chain combines TRBV5 with TRBJ1-2, with 7 bases aligning to TRBD1. The specimen sequenced was CD4+ T cells sorted from a lymph node. The TCR originated in a C3H/HeJ mouse with alopecia areata. MHC haplotype here: H2-k. CDR3 amino acids: CASSQAGGDSDYTF. The CDR3 bases that were read are TGTGCCAGCAGCCAAGCAGGGGGAGACTCC.